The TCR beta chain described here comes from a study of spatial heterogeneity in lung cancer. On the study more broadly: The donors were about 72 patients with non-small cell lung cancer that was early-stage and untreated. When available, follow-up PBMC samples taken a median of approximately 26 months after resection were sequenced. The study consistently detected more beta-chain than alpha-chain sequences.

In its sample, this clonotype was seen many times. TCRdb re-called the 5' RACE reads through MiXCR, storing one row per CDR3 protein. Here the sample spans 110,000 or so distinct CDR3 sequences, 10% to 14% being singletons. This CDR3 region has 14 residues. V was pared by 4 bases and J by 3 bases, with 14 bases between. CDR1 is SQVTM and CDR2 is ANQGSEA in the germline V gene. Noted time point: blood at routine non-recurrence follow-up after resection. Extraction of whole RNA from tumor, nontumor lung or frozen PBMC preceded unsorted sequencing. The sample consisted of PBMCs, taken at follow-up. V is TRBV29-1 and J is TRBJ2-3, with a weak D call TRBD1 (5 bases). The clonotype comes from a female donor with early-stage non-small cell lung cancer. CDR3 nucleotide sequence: TGCAGCGTTGTGGCAAGGAAGGGGACAGATACGCAGTATTTT. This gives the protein CSVVARKGTDTQYF.